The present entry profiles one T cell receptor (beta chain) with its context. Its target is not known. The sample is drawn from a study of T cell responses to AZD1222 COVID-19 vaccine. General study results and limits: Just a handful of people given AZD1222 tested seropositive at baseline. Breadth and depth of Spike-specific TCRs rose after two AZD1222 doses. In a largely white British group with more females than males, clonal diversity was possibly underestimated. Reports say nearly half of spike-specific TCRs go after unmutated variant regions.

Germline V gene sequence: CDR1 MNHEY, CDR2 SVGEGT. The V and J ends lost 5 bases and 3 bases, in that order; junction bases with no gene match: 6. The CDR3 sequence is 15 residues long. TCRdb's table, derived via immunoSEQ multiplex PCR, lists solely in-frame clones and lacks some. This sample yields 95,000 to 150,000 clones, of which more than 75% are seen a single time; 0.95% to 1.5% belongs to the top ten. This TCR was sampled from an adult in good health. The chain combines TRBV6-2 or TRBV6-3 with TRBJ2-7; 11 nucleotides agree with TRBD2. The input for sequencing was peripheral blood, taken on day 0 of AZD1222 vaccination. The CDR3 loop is CASSPRTSGHYEQYF. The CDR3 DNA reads TGTGCCAGCAGTCCCAGGACTAGCGGGCACTACGAGCAGTACTTC.